Listed below are T cell receptor beta chains from one sample, sequenced in a study of patients and donors after allogeneic stem cell transplantation. TCRdb reprocessed the RT-PCR reads with MiXCR, giving one entry per CDR3 protein. The table has over 350,000 distinct CDR3 sequences, 16% seen once. The sample comprised blood, either unsorted or a sorted T cell fraction (not recorded which). These TCRs come from a human donor who was either an allogeneic HSCT recipient or a stem cell or donor lymphocyte infusion donor (not recorded which). It is not recorded whose cells these are; they may come from a transplant donor. Both conserved end residues are part of each CDR3. The order of the fields is J gene, clone size, D gene, V gene, CDR3 DNA, CDR3 protein. A D gene is named only where the DNA matches it firmly. Clone size, where shown, is once, few, many, or a class for clones that have expanded.

J: TRBJ2-1
size: .
D: TRBD2
V: TRBV30
DNA: TGTGCCTGGAGTGCCCGGGGGGGGCGGGAGCCCGCCTACAATGAGCAGTTCTTC
CDR3: CAWSARGGREPAYNEQFF

J: TRBJ2-2
size: .
D: .
V: TRBV27
DNA: TGTGCCAGCAGTGTGCACCGGGACTCAAGCACCGGGGAGCTGTTTTTT
CDR3: CASSVHRDSSTGELFF

J: TRBJ1-1
size: few
D: .
V: TRBV29-1
DNA: TGCAGCACATTTCGACGATTGGGGACTGAAGCTTTCTTT
CDR3: CSTFRRLGTEAFF

J: TRBJ1-1
size: medium-sized
D: .
V: TRBV3-1
DNA: TGTGCCAGCAGCCAAGATGAGGCAGGAGATGCTTTCTTT
CDR3: CASSQDEAGDAFF

J: TRBJ2-1
size: few
D: .
V: TRBV15
DNA: TGTGCCACCAGCAGAGATCGGTCAAATGAGCAGTTCTTC
CDR3: CATSRDRSNEQFF

J: TRBJ2-4
size: many
D: TRBD1
V: TRBV12-3/TRBV12-4
DNA: TGTGCCAGCAGTTCGGACAGGAAAGGGGACATTCAGTACTTC
CDR3: CASSSDRKGDIQYF

J: TRBJ1-5
size: .
D: TRBD1
V: TRBV30
DNA: TGTGCCTGGAGCGGGACAGGGAAGGTTCAGCCCCAGCATTTT
CDR3: CAWSGTGKVQPQHF

J: TRBJ2-2
size: few
D: .
V: TRBV20-1
DNA: TGCAGTGCTGGACACCGAATCACCGGGGAGCTGTTTTTT
CDR3: CSAGHRITGELFF

J: TRBJ1-1
size: few
D: .
V: TRBV2
DNA: TGTGCCAGCAGTGAAGTACGGCCAGGGGTCCACCTGAACACTGAAGCTTTCTTT
CDR3: CASSEVRPGVHLNTEAFF

J: TRBJ2-1
size: .
D: .
V: TRBV3-1
DNA: TGTGCCAGCAGCCGGGACTGGGACTCTTACAATGAGCAGTTCTTC
CDR3: CASSRDWDSYNEQFF

J: TRBJ2-3
size: many
D: TRBD2
V: TRBV5-1
DNA: TGCGCCAGCAGCTTAAGGGACTACACAGATACGCAGTATTTT
CDR3: CASSLRDYTDTQYF

J: TRBJ1-1
size: .
D: .
V: TRBV2
DNA: TGTGCCAGCAGGGCGGAAGGGAACACTGAAGCTTTCTTT
CDR3: CASRAEGNTEAFF

J: TRBJ1-1
size: many
D: .
V: TRBV10-3
DNA: TGTGCCATCAGTGAGTCCGTGACTCCTGAAGCTTTCTTT
CDR3: CAISESVTPEAFF

J: TRBJ2-1
size: .
D: TRBD2
V: TRBV6-2/TRBV6-3
DNA: TGTGCCAGCAGTTATCGGCCTAGCGGGAGTGAAGATGAGCAGTTCTTC
CDR3: CASSYRPSGSEDEQFF

J: TRBJ1-1
size: .
D: TRBD1
V: TRBV5-1
DNA: TGCGCCAGCAACGGACAGGGAGGCACTGAAGCTTTCTTT
CDR3: CASNGQGGTEAFF

J: TRBJ2-1
size: .
D: .
V: TRBV30
DNA: TGTGCCTGGAGTGACCGCAATGAGCAGTTCTTC
CDR3: CAWSDRNEQFF

J: TRBJ2-3
size: few
D: .
V: TRBV5-1
DNA: TGCGCCAGCAGCCCGAAAACGCGAAGGGCAGATACGCAGTATTTT
CDR3: CASSPKTRRADTQYF

J: TRBJ2-7
size: .
D: .
V: TRBV10-3
DNA: TGTGCCATCAGATCCCAGGGCTTCCCCTACGAGCAGTACTTC
CDR3: CAIRSQGFPYEQYF

J: TRBJ1-2
size: .
D: .
V: TRBV2
DNA: TGTGCCAGCAGTGAAGCAGGAGCGGGGAACTATGGCTACACCTTC
CDR3: CASSEAGAGNYGYTF

J: TRBJ2-3
size: .
D: TRBD2
V: TRBV5-4
DNA: TGTGCCAGCAGCCGCGGGGGGTCCGACACAGATACGCAGTATTTT
CDR3: CASSRGGSDTDTQYF

J: TRBJ2-1
size: many
D: .
V: TRBV6-4
DNA: TGTGCCAGCAGTGACGGCGGGCCCTACAATGAGCAGTTCTTC
CDR3: CASSDGGPYNEQFF

J: TRBJ1-3
size: few
D: TRBD1
V: TRBV14
DNA: TGTGCCAGCAGCCAACTAAGGACAGGAGCCGGAAACACCATATATTTT
CDR3: CASSQLRTGAGNTIYF

J: TRBJ2-3
size: .
D: .
V: TRBV20-1
DNA: TGCAGTGCTAGGGCGGTAGGCACAGATACGCAGTATTTT
CDR3: CSARAVGTDTQYF

J: TRBJ2-7
size: .
D: .
V: TRBV20-1
DNA: TGCAGAGTGCAGGAGCAGTACTTC
CDR3: CRVQEQYF

J: TRBJ1-2
size: .
D: TRBD1
V: TRBV20-1
DNA: TGCAGTGCAGTCTCCGGGACAGGGGATGGCTACACCTTC
CDR3: CSAVSGTGDGYTF

J: TRBJ2-7
size: .
D: .
V: TRBV7-2
DNA: TGTGCCAGCAGCCGAACACCCCCTCTCTACGAGCAGTACTTC
CDR3: CASSRTPPLYEQYF

J: TRBJ2-5
size: few
D: TRBD1
V: TRBV18
DNA: TGTGCCAGCTCACCCCTGACAGGGCGCCAAGAGACCCAGTACTTC
CDR3: CASSPLTGRQETQYF

J: TRBJ1-3
size: few
D: TRBD1
V: TRBV29-1
DNA: TGCAGCGTCGTCGACAGGGGCGGAAACACCATATATTTT
CDR3: CSVVDRGGNTIYF

J: TRBJ1-2
size: many
D: .
V: TRBV3-1
DNA: TGTGCCAGCAGACCCGCCGGGACACATGGCTACACCTTC
CDR3: CASRPAGTHGYTF

J: TRBJ1-2
size: few
D: .
V: TRBV7-8
DNA: TGTGCCAGCAGCTTAGAGGCTGGCTACACCTTC
CDR3: CASSLEAGYTF

J: TRBJ2-7
size: .
D: .
V: TRBV4-3
DNA: TGCGCCAGCAGCCAAGATTGGCGGACGGGCTACGAGCAGTACTTC
CDR3: CASSQDWRTGYEQYF

J: TRBJ2-7
size: .
D: .
V: TRBV11-2
DNA: TGTGCCAGCAGCCCGACAGGAGGAAACTACGAGCAGTACTTC
CDR3: CASSPTGGNYEQYF

J: TRBJ2-1
size: .
D: .
V: TRBV4-1
DNA: TGCGCCAGCAGCCAAGCGAGACTCCGGGACAACAATGAGCAGTTCTTC
CDR3: CASSQARLRDNNEQFF

J: TRBJ1-1
size: .
D: .
V: TRBV24-1
DNA: TGTGCCACCAGTGAGTCCCGGGACTTCGGCGGCACTGAAGCTTTCTTT
CDR3: CATSESRDFGGTEAFF

J: TRBJ2-1
size: few
D: .
V: TRBV27
DNA: TGTGCCAGCAGTCGGCGGGACCAAAGGGGTGAGCAGTTCTTC
CDR3: CASSRRDQRGEQFF

J: TRBJ2-1
size: .
D: TRBD2
V: TRBV20-1
DNA: TGCAGTGCTAGTACTAGCGGGAGGGCCTCGAATGAGCAGTTCTTC
CDR3: CSASTSGRASNEQFF

J: TRBJ2-1
size: few
D: TRBD2
V: TRBV6-5
DNA: TGTGCCAGCAGTTCCCCCCCAGCGGGGGGACCCTACAATGAGCAGTTCTTC
CDR3: CASSSPPAGGPYNEQFF

J: TRBJ2-1
size: .
D: .
V: TRBV20-1
DNA: TGCAGTGCCCCTAAACAGGGCGATGAGCAGTTCTTC
CDR3: CSAPKQGDEQFF

J: TRBJ2-1
size: .
D: TRBD1
V: TRBV29-1
DNA: TGCAGCGTGTGGACAGGGGTTTTCAATGAGCAGTTCTTC
CDR3: CSVWTGVFNEQFF

J: TRBJ1-1
size: few
D: TRBD1
V: TRBV4-1
DNA: TGCGCCAGCAGCCAAGATTCGTTGCCAGGGGGATCGGCTTTCTTT
CDR3: CASSQDSLPGGSAFF

J: TRBJ2-5
size: once
D: .
V: TRBV12-3/TRBV12-4
DNA: TGTGCCAGCAGTTCGACTTCAACTCAAGAGACCCAGTACTTC
CDR3: CASSSTSTQETQYF

J: TRBJ1-3
size: few
D: .
V: TRBV5-1
DNA: TGCGCCAGCAGCTCCGGGACAATTGGAAACACCATATATTTT
CDR3: CASSSGTIGNTIYF

J: TRBJ2-7
size: many
D: .
V: TRBV20-1
DNA: TGCAGTGCTAGCCTCTTGCTTCCCGAGCAGTACTTC
CDR3: CSASLLLPEQYF

J: TRBJ2-5
size: .
D: TRBD2
V: TRBV11-2
DNA: TGTGCCAGCAGCTTAGGGACTAGCGGGAGGGCCGAAGAGACCCAGTACTTC
CDR3: CASSLGTSGRAEETQYF

J: TRBJ2-3
size: .
D: .
V: TRBV28
DNA: TGTGCCAGCCATACAGGGCCCACAGATACGCAGTATTTT
CDR3: CASHTGPTDTQYF

J: TRBJ2-3
size: few
D: TRBD2
V: TRBV6-5
DNA: TGTGCCAGCAGTTACCCTGTAGCGGGGGGGCCTAGCCCCACAGATACGCAGTATTTT
CDR3: CASSYPVAGGPSPTDTQYF

J: TRBJ1-5
size: .
D: .
V: TRBV9
DNA: TGTGCCAGCAGCGTAGGCAGGGATAGCAATCAGCCCCAGCATTTT
CDR3: CASSVGRDSNQPQHF

J: TRBJ2-7
size: .
D: .
V: TRBV4-2
DNA: TGTGCCAGCAGCCAAGATCGAGACTTTTACGAGCAGTACTTC
CDR3: CASSQDRDFYEQYF

J: TRBJ2-1
size: .
D: TRBD2
V: TRBV6-4
DNA: TGTGCCAGCAGACGACTAGCGGGGGGCTCTCTCAATGAGCAGTTCTTC
CDR3: CASRRLAGGSLNEQFF

J: TRBJ1-1
size: .
D: .
V: TRBV2
DNA: TGTGCCAGCAGGGAGACCGAGAACACTGAAGCTTTCTTT
CDR3: CASRETENTEAFF

J: TRBJ2-5
size: few
D: .
V: TRBV28
DNA: TGTGCCAGCAGTTTCACAGGGTCGAGGAAAGAGACCCAGTACTTC
CDR3: CASSFTGSRKETQYF

J: TRBJ2-7
size: many
D: TRBD2
V: TRBV29-1
DNA: TGCAGCGTTGAACACCTAGCGGGAGGTAGAGACGAGCAGTACTTC
CDR3: CSVEHLAGGRDEQYF

J: TRBJ2-3
size: few
D: TRBD2
V: TRBV11-3
DNA: TGTGCCAGCAGCTTAAAGACTAGCGGGAGCGATACGCAGTATTTT
CDR3: CASSLKTSGSDTQYF

J: TRBJ1-2
size: few
D: .
V: TRBV4-2
DNA: TGTGCCAGCACCCGGGGCAGGTTCCCCTCTAACTATGGCTACACCTTC
CDR3: CASTRGRFPSNYGYTF

J: TRBJ2-1
size: few
D: .
V: TRBV10-2
DNA: TGCGCCAGCAAGATTAAGTATGAGCAGTTCTTC
CDR3: CASKIKYEQFF